This T cell receptor beta chain originates from a study of breast tumors, draining lymph nodes, adjacent tissues. Points from the study as a whole: Luminal-like breast cancer showed significantly higher tumor–nontumor repertoire similarity than basal-like.

The CDR3 consists of 14 residues. Per the germline V gene, CDR1 is SEHNR and CDR2 is FQNEAQ (reference sequence). V shed 5 bases and J 6 bases; nucleotides not matched to a gene: 5. Axillary draining lymph nodes of breast cancer patients supplied the node samples. As regards this clonotype: As yet, its antigen is unknown. Just one base apart from a much larger clone, this may be a read error. The CDR3 does not close with the conserved phenylalanine or tryptophan, likely indicating a read error.

TCRdb redid the calling of the multiplex PCR reads with MiXCR, one entry per CDR3 protein. Of 200,000 to 300,000 distinct CDR3 sequences listed, 30% are singletons. This chain connects TRBV7-9 to TRBJ2-1; 9 bases map to TRBD1. Sequenced input: axillary lymph node tissue. The TCR was taken from a female donor with breast cancer. Some clones in this sample may be carry-over from other donors' samples. The CDR3 coding sequence is TGTGCCAGCAGCAACCGGGACAGGGTCAATGAGCAGTTCCTC. It specifies CASSNRDRVNEQFL.